The 7 T cell receptor beta chains below all came from one sample that was sequenced in a study of cytotoxic CD8 clonotypes in ibrutinib-treated CLL. Sequencing was performed with immunoSEQ multiplex PCR; in TCRdb, only in-frame clones are kept and a portion is missing. This sample has roughly 150,000 clones, with nearly 90% found just once. This specimen was PBMCs, taken at disease progression, from a patient treated with ibrutinib. All receptors come from a human donor with chronic lymphocytic leukemia.

The chain recombines TRBV5-4 with TRBJ2-7, with 7 nucleotides matching TRBD1. The CDR3 extends over 15 amino acids. CDR1 SGHNT and CDR2 YYREEE come from the germline V gene (reference sequence). Trimming at V came to 3 bases and at J to 0 bases, leaving 6 bases not matched to a gene. The DNA for the CDR3 is TGTGCCAGCAGCTCGATTCGACAGGGCTCCTACGAGCAGTACTTC. It translates to CASSSIRQGSYEQYF.

The chain has TRBV5-1 and TRBJ2-1; 8 nucleotides agree with TRBD2. Germline CDR1 and CDR2: SGHRS and YFSETQ. Trimming took 0 bases from V and 5 from J; bases not matched to a gene: 13. The CDR3 sequence is 18 residues long. The CDR3, as DNA: TGCGCCAGCAGCTTGGGGACGATGCAGAGCGGGAGTAACAATGAGCAGTTCTTC. It is translated as CASSLGTMQSGSNNEQFF.

The sample holds one count of this clone. This chain links TRBV11-3 with TRBJ2-7; 14 positions match TRBD2. The V segment lost 5 bases and the J segment 7 bases; nucleotides outside the gene matches: 13. This CDR3 region has 17 residues. Germline V CDR1 and CDR2: SGHNT, YENEEA. CDR3 sequence reads: CASSPKGLAGGLGEQYF. The DNA of the CDR3 is TGTGCCAGCAGCCCCAAAGGACTAGCGGGAGGTTTGGGTGAGCAGTACTTC.

The rearrangement joins TRBV6-6 to TRBJ1-1; perhaps TRBD1 as D (5 bases). In germline, CDR1 is MNHNY, CDR2 SVGAGI (reference sequence). V lost 4 bases to trimming and J lost 8 bases, with 17 bases between them. This CDR3 region has 14 residues. This chain's CDR3 is CASSSSSYSGEAFF. Here the CDR3 DNA reads TGTGCCAGCAGTTCCTCCTCATATTCAGGGGAAGCTTTCTTT.

The chain is built from TRBV7-9 and TRBJ2-1; TRBD2 is a possible D gene (5 bases). This CDR3 is built from 16 residues. The V end was cut by 7 bases, the J end by 7 bases, with 23 bases between. Germline-derived CDR1 and CDR2 are SEHNR and FQNEAQ (reference sequence). This CDR3 reads CASTIRGPGNLNEQFF. The DNA of the CDR3 is TGTGCCAGCACCATACGCGGTCCGGGGAATTTGAATGAGCAGTTCTTC.

The chain is built from TRBV2 and TRBJ2-1; D gene ambiguous. This CDR3 is built from 14 residues. Germline lookup yields CDR1 SNHLY and CDR2 FYNNEI. V gave up 5 bases and J gave up 0 bases, with 8 bases separating them. This CDR3 reads CASSPRFSYNEQFF. The CDR3 DNA reads TGTGCCAGCAGTCCAAGGTTCTCCTACAATGAGCAGTTCTTC. The complete variable domain, with remaining parts taken from reference TRBV2 and TRBJ2-1, reads EPEVTQTPSHQVTQMGQEVILRCVPISNHLYFYWYRQILGQKVEFLVSFYNNEISEKSEIFDDQFSVERPDGSNFTLKIRSTKLEDSAMYFCASSPRFSYNEQFFGPGTRLTVL.

This rearrangement joins TRBV9 to TRBJ2-7; tentative D call: TRBD2 (6 bases). The germline V gene has CDR1 SGDLS and CDR2 YYNGEE. CDR3 length: 15 residues. Trimming removed 0 bases at V and 2 bases at J, with 12 bases between. DNA for the CDR3: TGTGCCAGCAGCGTAGGAGTAGCGGAGGCCTACGAGCAGTACTTC. Translation gives CASSVGVAEAYEQYF.